This is a list of T cell receptor beta chains from one sample in a study of cytomegalovirus exposure and HLA in healthy donors. Repertoires were generated with immunoSEQ multiplex PCR, while TCRdb's copy carries only in-frame clones and drops some. The top ten hold roughly 10% of the sample, which has 150,000 to 200,000 clones, 80% to 90% seen once. Material for sequencing was PBMCs. Receptors originate from a man in his forties or fifties in good health and CMV-seropositive. The CDR3 runs from the conserved cysteine through the conserved F or W. The D gene is left open where the match is weak. Expanded clones are given a class, and other clones once, few, many or no size at all.

v_call: TRBV7-6; j_call: TRBJ1-1; d_call: -; clone_size: -; cdr3_nt: TGTGCCAGCAGCTCCGGGAAGACTGAAGCTTTCTTT; cdr3_aa: CASSSGKTEAFF
v_call: TRBV28; j_call: TRBJ1-1; d_call: -; clone_size: -; cdr3_nt: TGTGCCAGCAGTTTAAGGTCGGCCGTCAGGGAAGCTCTCTTT; cdr3_aa: CASSLRSAVREALF
v_call: TRBV6-1; j_call: TRBJ1-5; d_call: TRBD1; clone_size: -; cdr3_nt: TGTGCCAGCATTCTGGACAGGGTCGGCAATCAGCCCCAGCATTTT; cdr3_aa: CASILDRVGNQPQHF
v_call: TRBV28; j_call: TRBJ2-2; d_call: TRBD2; clone_size: -; cdr3_nt: TGTGCCAGCAGTAGCCGGGGGGTCTCCACCGGGGAGCTGTTTTTT; cdr3_aa: CASSSRGVSTGELFF
v_call: TRBV7-9; j_call: TRBJ2-2; d_call: -; clone_size: -; cdr3_nt: TGTGCCAGCAGCCTGAAAGCGGTTACCGGGGAGCTGTTTTTT; cdr3_aa: CASSLKAVTGELFF
v_call: TRBV9; j_call: TRBJ1-4; d_call: -; clone_size: few; cdr3_nt: TGTGCCAGCAGCGTAGGAGGCAGAGCTAATGAAAAACTGTTTTTT; cdr3_aa: CASSVGGRANEKLFF
v_call: TRBV10-1; j_call: TRBJ2-7; d_call: -; clone_size: -; cdr3_nt: TGCGCCAGCAGGACTACCGTCTACGAGCAGTACTTC; cdr3_aa: CASRTTVYEQYF
v_call: TRBV5-1; j_call: TRBJ2-1; d_call: -; clone_size: -; cdr3_nt: TGCGCCAGCAGCGCGGACAATGAGCAGTTCTTC; cdr3_aa: CASSADNEQFF
v_call: TRBV30; j_call: TRBJ1-2; d_call: -; clone_size: -; cdr3_nt: TGTGCCTGGAGTTTCGGAGGATCATATGGCTACACCTTC; cdr3_aa: CAWSFGGSYGYTF
v_call: TRBV28; j_call: TRBJ1-1; d_call: TRBD1; clone_size: -; cdr3_nt: TGTGCCAGCAGTCCGAACCCTAGGTATAGGGGGCATATGAACACTGAAGCTTTCTTT; cdr3_aa: CASSPNPRYRGHMNTEAFF
v_call: TRBV18; j_call: TRBJ1-2; d_call: -; clone_size: few; cdr3_nt: TGTGCCAGCTCACCAGGTGGACAGTACTATGGCTACACCTTC; cdr3_aa: CASSPGGQYYGYTF
v_call: TRBV7-3; j_call: TRBJ1-1; d_call: TRBD1; clone_size: -; cdr3_nt: TGTGCCAGCAGCTGGGACAGGGGAAGTACTGAAGCTTTCTTT; cdr3_aa: CASSWDRGSTEAFF
v_call: TRBV25-1; j_call: TRBJ1-4; d_call: -; clone_size: -; cdr3_nt: TGTGCCAGCAGTGAACCCCAGGGTGCGGAAAAACTGTTTTTT; cdr3_aa: CASSEPQGAEKLFF
v_call: TRBV6-5; j_call: TRBJ1-2; d_call: TRBD1; clone_size: -; cdr3_nt: TGTGCCAGCAGTGGGACAGGGAACTATGGCTACACCTTC; cdr3_aa: CASSGTGNYGYTF
v_call: TRBV19; j_call: TRBJ2-5; d_call: TRBD1; clone_size: -; cdr3_nt: TGTGCCAGCACCCCGGGACAGGGATTTTTCGAGACCCAGTACTTC; cdr3_aa: CASTPGQGFFETQYF
v_call: TRBV6-1; j_call: TRBJ1-3; d_call: -; clone_size: -; cdr3_nt: TGTGCCAGCAGTGGTGAGAGAGGAAACACCATATATTTT; cdr3_aa: CASSGERGNTIYF
v_call: TRBV7-3; j_call: TRBJ2-3; d_call: -; clone_size: -; cdr3_nt: TGTGCCAGCAGCCCCGGAACCCTAGCGGATACGCAGTATTTT; cdr3_aa: CASSPGTLADTQYF
v_call: TRBV2; j_call: TRBJ2-7; d_call: -; clone_size: -; cdr3_nt: TGTGCCAGTAGTCGGCAGGGCCCCTACGAGCAGTACTTC; cdr3_aa: CASSRQGPYEQYF
v_call: TRBV19; j_call: TRBJ2-1; d_call: -; clone_size: -; cdr3_nt: TGTGCCAGTAGTATGGGGAGTCCCAGGACGAATGAGCAGTTCTTC; cdr3_aa: CASSMGSPRTNEQFF
v_call: TRBV4-3; j_call: TRBJ1-2; d_call: -; clone_size: -; cdr3_nt: TGCGCCAGCAGCCAAGTTGGGCAAAACTATGGCTACACCTTC; cdr3_aa: CASSQVGQNYGYTF
v_call: TRBV27; j_call: TRBJ1-2; d_call: -; clone_size: many; cdr3_nt: TGTGCCAGCAGTGCAACGGGTACACCAAAAGGCTACACCTTC; cdr3_aa: CASSATGTPKGYTF
v_call: TRBV10-3; j_call: TRBJ2-2; d_call: TRBD2; clone_size: -; cdr3_nt: TGTGCCATCAGTCGACTAGCGGGAAGTGACACCGGGGAGCTGTTTTTT; cdr3_aa: CAISRLAGSDTGELFF
v_call: TRBV29-1; j_call: TRBJ2-7; d_call: -; clone_size: -; cdr3_nt: TGCAGCGTAGCAAGGGGTGACTACGAGCAGTACTTC; cdr3_aa: CSVARGDYEQYF
v_call: TRBV28; j_call: TRBJ2-1; d_call: TRBD1; clone_size: -; cdr3_nt: TGTGCCAGCAGTGGCCCCCGGGACAGGGGACACAATGAGCAGTTCTTC; cdr3_aa: CASSGPRDRGHNEQFF
v_call: TRBV5-1; j_call: TRBJ2-7; d_call: -; clone_size: -; cdr3_nt: TGCGCCAGCAGCTTGGTACCAGGGGACTCCTACGAGCAGTACTTC; cdr3_aa: CASSLVPGDSYEQYF
v_call: TRBV5-4; j_call: TRBJ1-1; d_call: -; clone_size: few; cdr3_nt: TGTGCCAGCAGCTTGGCAGGGTATGACACTGAAGCTTTCTTT; cdr3_aa: CASSLAGYDTEAFF
v_call: TRBV6-5; j_call: TRBJ2-2; d_call: -; clone_size: few; cdr3_nt: TGTGCCAGCAGTTTCGGGAGCAGCACCGGGGAGCTGTTTTTT; cdr3_aa: CASSFGSSTGELFF
v_call: TRBV19; j_call: TRBJ2-7; d_call: -; clone_size: -; cdr3_nt: TGTGCCAGTAGTATAAGGGCCAGGGCCCTAGGGACTCGGGACGAGCAGTACTTC; cdr3_aa: CASSIRARALGTRDEQYF
v_call: TRBV7-3; j_call: TRBJ2-3; d_call: TRBD1; clone_size: -; cdr3_nt: TGTGCCAGCAGCCCTGGGGGGACAGGACCCACAGATACGCAGTATTTT; cdr3_aa: CASSPGGTGPTDTQYF
v_call: TRBV29-1; j_call: TRBJ2-2; d_call: TRBD1; clone_size: -; cdr3_nt: TGCAGCGTGGCGGACAGGGGGCTAGACACCGGGGAGCTGTTTTTT; cdr3_aa: CSVADRGLDTGELFF
v_call: TRBV6-5; j_call: TRBJ1-1; d_call: TRBD1; clone_size: -; cdr3_nt: TGTGCCAGCAGTTCCTCTGACAACAGGGGGAACACTGAAGCTTTCTTT; cdr3_aa: CASSSSDNRGNTEAFF
v_call: TRBV9; j_call: TRBJ1-2; d_call: TRBD1; clone_size: -; cdr3_nt: TGTGCCAGCAGCGTAGAAGGGGACAGGGGGAAGGCTAACTATGGCTACACCTTC; cdr3_aa: CASSVEGDRGKANYGYTF
v_call: TRBV5-1; j_call: TRBJ2-7; d_call: TRBD2; clone_size: -; cdr3_nt: TGCGCCAGCAGCATCTTTACTAGCGGCGTCTCCTACGAGCAGTACTTC; cdr3_aa: CASSIFTSGVSYEQYF
v_call: TRBV5-1; j_call: TRBJ1-4; d_call: -; clone_size: -; cdr3_nt: TGCGCCAGCAGTGGGGGGGCTAATGAAAAACTGTTTTTT; cdr3_aa: CASSGGANEKLFF
v_call: TRBV7-2; j_call: TRBJ1-4; d_call: TRBD1; clone_size: -; cdr3_nt: TGTGCCAGCACCGTGGGACAGACCTCTAATGAAAAACTGTTTTTT; cdr3_aa: CASTVGQTSNEKLFF
v_call: TRBV7-2; j_call: TRBJ2-7; d_call: TRBD2; clone_size: -; cdr3_nt: TGTGCCAGCAGCGATCGTGGGACTAGCGGCTACGAGCAGTACTTC; cdr3_aa: CASSDRGTSGYEQYF
v_call: TRBV5-4; j_call: TRBJ2-1; d_call: -; clone_size: -; cdr3_nt: TGTGCCAGCAGCCCCGACAGCGTCGGTTACAATGAGCAGTTCTTC; cdr3_aa: CASSPDSVGYNEQFF
v_call: TRBV9; j_call: TRBJ1-1; d_call: -; clone_size: -; cdr3_nt: TGTGCCAGCAGCGTACGAACAGGGCAGAACACTGAAGCTTTCTTT; cdr3_aa: CASSVRTGQNTEAFF
v_call: TRBV28; j_call: TRBJ1-1; d_call: -; clone_size: once; cdr3_nt: TGTGCCAGCAGTTTCTACGGGATGAACACTGAAGCTTTCTTT; cdr3_aa: CASSFYGMNTEAFF
v_call: TRBV21-1; j_call: TRBJ2-7; d_call: -; clone_size: -; cdr3_nt: TGTGCCAGCAGCACACTACGAACCCGGGACTATAAAACCTACGAGCAGTACTTC; cdr3_aa: CASSTLRTRDYKTYEQYF
v_call: TRBV7-9; j_call: TRBJ2-7; d_call: -; clone_size: few; cdr3_nt: TGTGCCAGCAGCTCGGGACTCTCCTACGAGCAGTACTTC; cdr3_aa: CASSSGLSYEQYF
v_call: TRBV4-2; j_call: TRBJ2-1; d_call: TRBD2; clone_size: -; cdr3_nt: TGTGCCAGCAGCCAAGATTTTCAGGCGGGAGGGGACAATGAGCAGTTCTTC; cdr3_aa: CASSQDFQAGGDNEQFF
v_call: TRBV7-8; j_call: TRBJ1-1; d_call: -; clone_size: -; cdr3_nt: TGTGCCAGCAGCCCAACCCGGAGACAGACCCCCTCAGAAGCTTTCTTT; cdr3_aa: CASSPTRRQTPSEAFF
v_call: TRBV5-1; j_call: TRBJ2-1; d_call: TRBD1; clone_size: -; cdr3_nt: TGCGCCAGCAGCTTGGACAGGGGGGAAATCGATGAGCAGTTCTTC; cdr3_aa: CASSLDRGEIDEQFF
v_call: TRBV27; j_call: TRBJ2-7; d_call: TRBD1; clone_size: -; cdr3_nt: TGTGCCAGCAGTTTATTTGGGACAGAGGCCTACGAGCAGTACTTC; cdr3_aa: CASSLFGTEAYEQYF
v_call: TRBV7-9; j_call: TRBJ2-2; d_call: -; clone_size: -; cdr3_nt: TGTGCCAGCAGCTCCGGGGGAGGTGGCGGGGAGCTGTTTTTT; cdr3_aa: CASSSGGGGGELFF
v_call: TRBV19; j_call: TRBJ2-1; d_call: TRBD2; clone_size: -; cdr3_nt: TGTGCCAGTAGTATGACTAGCGGGTACTCCTCCTACAATGAGCAGTTCTTC; cdr3_aa: CASSMTSGYSSYNEQFF
v_call: TRBV7-9; j_call: TRBJ2-1; d_call: -; clone_size: once; cdr3_nt: TGTGCCAGCAGCACTCGACTAGAAAACAATGAGCAGTTCTTC; cdr3_aa: CASSTRLENNEQFF